The present TCR beta chain was sequenced within a study of graft-versus-host responses after intestinal transplantation. Assay used: immunoSEQ multiplex PCR; TCRdb lists only in-frame clones, some missing. In the table there are tens of thousands of clones, roughly 85% of which are singletons. The sample holds one count of this clone. The origin of this receptor is a human patient who received an intestinal transplant, so some T cells may come from the graft donor. This material consisted of PBMCs, taken 28 days after intestinal transplant.

CDR3 sequence reads: CASRTGLGRNSPLHF. The CDR3, as DNA: TGTGCCAGCAGAACAGGGCTTGGAAGGAATTCACCCCTCCACTTT. The V and J genes are TRBV27 and TRBJ1-6, with D possibly matching TRBD1 (6 bases). The CDR3 runs 15 residues. Germline CDR1 MNHEY, CDR2 SMNVEV (reference sequence). Trimming shortened V by 6 bases and J by 7 bases, and 16 bases separated the two germline ends.